Here is one T cell receptor beta chain with its context. Its antigen remains unknown. This record belongs to a study of T-cell reconstitution after alpha-beta-depleted transplantation in children. Study observations and caveats: From newly produced T cells came most of the T-cell counts and diversity one year after transplant.

During its preparation, the TCRbeta library received unique molecular identifiers. MiXCR was run by TCRdb on the PCR reads, yielding one entry per CDR3 protein. The table records some 130,000 distinct CDR3 sequences, about 9.9% of them present only once. The CDR3 spans 12 residues. V was cut by 5 bases and J by 8 bases, with 15 bases left in between. Germline values: CDR1 SQVTM, CDR2 ANQGSEA. This chain connects TRBV29-1 to TRBJ1-2, with D possibly TRBD1 on 5 matching bases. The sequencing used PBMCs, mostly from graft donor cells, collected 180 days after TCRalphabeta/CD19-depleted stem cell transplant. The sequence was collected from a girl less than two years old who had a stem cell transplant for combined immunodeficiency, so the T cells may come from the graft donor. CDR3 region: CSVLTVRKGYTF. The CDR3 DNA is TGCAGCGTTCTGACAGTCCGTAAGGGCTACACCTTC.